These 9 T cell receptor beta chains came from one sample sequenced in a study of vaccination effects on CD4 cells after COVID-19. Their antigens remain unidentified. Sequenced by immunoSEQ multiplex PCR; TCRdb stores in-frame clones only, minus some. The sample contains around 46,000 clones, approximately 77% of which appear only once. When around 9 days of culture had elapsed, CD4+ T cells were isolated. Two-dose BNT162b2 or mRNA-1273 vaccination was given to participants. This specimen consisted of CD4+ T cells from PBMCs cultured without peptide, obtained after COVID-19 vaccination. These receptors were taken from a human donor who received a COVID-19 vaccine.

By share, this clone ranks as medium-sized (0.01 to 0.1%). This sequence joins TRBV5-4 and TRBJ1-6; D is unclear. Germline CDR1 is SGHNT and CDR2 is YYREEE (reference sequence). The CDR3 totals 12 residues. The V end was cut by 7 bases, the J end by 10 bases, with 12 bases between. The CDR3 loop is CASRVDFSPLHF. CDR3 DNA sequence: TGTGCCAGCCGCGTAGACTTCTCACCCCTCCACTTT.

The chain has TRBV4-2 and TRBJ2-1; D remains unclear. The V and J ends lost 0 bases and 9 bases respectively, with 9 bases between them. Germline values: CDR1 LGHNA, CDR2 YNFKEQ. The CDR3 runs 13 residues. CDR3 in amino acids: CASSQDPGAEQFF. In DNA, the CDR3 is TGTGCCAGCAGCCAAGATCCAGGTGCTGAGCAGTTCTTC.

The chain employs TRBV19 and TRBJ1-3, with D unclear. The CDR3 has 15 residues. Germline-derived CDR1 and CDR2 are LNHDA and SQIVND (reference sequence). Trimming took off 5 bases at V and 0 bases at J, with 11 bases between the two ends. The CDR3 here is CASSGYSSSGNTIYF. CDR3 DNA: TGTGCCAGTAGTGGATACTCGAGCTCTGGAAACACCATATATTTT.

The DNA for the CDR3 is TGTGCCAGCTCACCAATGACTAGCGGGCTCGGCGAGCAGTTCTTC. This sequence encodes CASSPMTSGLGEQFF. This sequence joins TRBV18 and TRBJ2-1; 10 bases are shared with TRBD2. Per the germline V gene, CDR1 is KGHSH and CDR2 is LQKENI. The CDR3 length is 15 residues. The V and J ends lost 2 bases and 10 bases, in that order; junction bases with no gene match: 8.

As regards this clone: No DNA is shown, since the ends of the CDR3 on it are uncertain; the CDR3 is the one TCRdb lists. The chain links TRBV5-1 to TRBJ1-1; the table names TRBD1, a call not compared with the DNA. Germline values: CDR1 SGHRS, CDR2 YFSETQ. The CDR3 length is 14 residues, termini included. CDR3 amino acids: CASSSLDKNTEAFF.

V usage is TRBV10-3 and J usage is TRBJ1-3; unclear D gene. Between the trimmed V and J ends, which lost 3 bases and 0 bases, there was a span of 6 bases. Looked up from germline, CDR1 is ENHRY and CDR2 is SYGVKD. The CDR3 runs to 14 residues. CDR3 amino acids: CAISDPTSGNTIYF. DNA for the CDR3: TGTGCCATCAGTGACCCGACCTCTGGAAACACCATATATTTT.

The chain is built from TRBV2 and TRBJ2-5, with 15 positions matching TRBD2. Germline V lookup: CDR1 SNHLY, CDR2 FYNNEI. CDR3 size: 18 residues. J gave up 1 base and V 6 bases, and 9 bases lay outside the gene matches. The CDR3 DNA reads TGTGCCAGCAGCTACGGACTAGCGGGGGGGGGACCCCAAGAGACCCAGTACTTC. Amino acids: CASSYGLAGGGPQETQYF.

The table lists this clone with a count of one. The chain links TRBV9 to TRBJ1-4; 8 positions agree with TRBD1. CDR1 SGDLS and CDR2 YYNGEE come from the germline V gene. There are 19 residues in the CDR3. V gave up 2 bases and J gave up 7 bases; unmatched junction bases: 19. The CDR3 region is CASSVGRGTLDRVTEKLFF. For the CDR3, the DNA is TGTGCCAGCAGCGTCGGTAGAGGGACCTTGGACAGGGTCACTGAAAAACTGTTTTTT.

J is TRBJ2-5 and V is TRBV5-6; possible D gene TRBD2, 6 bases. Trimming removed 4 bases from V and 5 bases from J, with 15 bases in between. CDR1 and CDR2 from the germline V gene are SGHDT and YYEEEE. The CDR3 runs 14 residues. The CDR3 sequence: CASSRGSGYETQYF. The CDR3 DNA is TGTGCCAGCAGCCGGGGGTCGGGGTACGAGACCCAGTACTTC.